There are a few counts of the clone carrying this T cell receptor (beta chain). Antigen: not known. Trimming stripped 2 bases from V and 2 bases from J, with 8 bases between. The CDR3 runs 14 residues. Per germline, CDR1 MNHNY and CDR2 SVGAGI (reference sequence). This sample was included in a study of human T cells and chemical hapten exposure. TCRdb re-analysed the RACE reads in MiXCR, keeping a single row per CDR3 protein. Of more than 80,000 distinct CDR3 sequences listed, 10% to 12% are singletons. Time point meaning: pre-sensitization, week 0. Treatment denoted: therapeutic diphenylcyclopropenone sensitization with weekly scalp DPC. General study results and limits: There were significantly more large CDR3 similarity clusters among expanded TCRs than among controls.

The rearrangement links TRBV6-6 to TRBJ2-3; D not certain. The sequence came from a woman in her sixties or seventies with alopecia areata. Some clones in this sample may be carry-over from other donors' samples. Sequenced material: whole blood, taken in connection with sensitization to the hapten diphenylcyclopropenone (DPC). CDR3: CASSYPGNTDTQYF. The CDR3 region has the DNA TGTGCCAGCAGTTACCCGGGCAACACAGATACGCAGTATTTT.